These 12 T cell receptor beta chains were all obtained from the same sample, sequenced in a study of blood T cell repertoires in COVID-19. Clones were sequenced by immunoSEQ multiplex PCR, and TCRdb holds only the in-frame ones, with some missing. This table has some 110,000 clones, approximately 80% appearing once. Sequenced input: peripheral blood. The source of these receptors is a woman in her seventies with acute or convalescent COVID-19.

This rearrangement joins TRBV9 to TRBJ2-7; the D gene is possibly TRBD1 (6 bases). Trimming pared 0 bases from V and 2 bases from J, leaving 12 bases between. This CDR3 comprises 15 residues. The germline V gene encodes CDR1 SGDLS and CDR2 YYNGEE. The CDR3 protein is CASSVDGGRPYEQYF. The DNA of the CDR3 is TGTGCCAGCAGCGTAGATGGGGGCAGGCCCTACGAGCAGTACTTC.

The chain is built from TRBV7-3 and TRBJ2-5; the match to TRBD2 covers 7 bases. The CDR3 loop spans 14 amino acids. Germline lookup yields CDR1 SGHTA and CDR2 FQGTGA. V was clipped by 5 bases and J by 5 bases; unmatched bases: 8. The CDR3 sequence: CASSRWGGVETQYF. Here the CDR3 DNA reads TGTGCCAGCAGCCGATGGGGGGGAGTGGAGACCCAGTACTTC.

This clone showed up just a few times. The rearrangement joins TRBV6-5 to TRBJ1-4, with D tentatively TRBD1 (6 bases). Deletions cut 6 bases from V and 4 bases from J, with 12 bases between. Per germline, CDR1 MNHEY and CDR2 SVGAGI. The CDR3 has 14 amino acids. This chain's CDR3 is CASSSAGDNEKLFF. CDR3 bases: TGTGCCAGCAGCTCGGCAGGGGATAATGAAAAACTGTTTTTT.

The J gene is TRBJ1-1, the V gene TRBV5-4, with 12 bases matching TRBD1. Trimming cost V 3 bases and J 1 base; bases outside gene matches: 4. The germline V gene has CDR1 SGHNT and CDR2 YYREEE (reference sequence). The CDR3 is made up of 16 amino acids. Here the CDR3 reads CASSWDRGLGNTEAFF. CDR3 nucleotide sequence: TGTGCCAGCAGCTGGGACAGGGGGCTGGGGAACACTGAAGCTTTCTTT.

This chain links TRBV28 with TRBJ1-5, with D tentatively TRBD1 (5 bases). Germline V CDR1 and CDR2: MDHEN, SYDVKM. V was clipped by 7 bases and J by 6 bases, with 19 bases between them. There are 15 residues in the CDR3. The CDR3 DNA is TGTGCCAGCACCCGCTCTGGGGGGATGGGTCAGCCCCAGCATTTT. Its protein is CASTRSGGMGQPQHF.

The chain recombines TRBV10-3 with TRBJ2-2; TRBD1 matches 8 bases. The V gene end was trimmed by 2 bases and the J gene end by 1 base; junction bases not matched to a gene: 3. Looked up from germline, CDR1 is ENHRY and CDR2 is SYGVKD. The CDR3 totals 16 residues. The CDR3 spells CAISEPTGVNTGELFF. In nucleotides, the CDR3 is TGTGCCATCAGTGAGCCGACAGGGGTGAACACCGGGGAGCTGTTTTTT.

The genes are TRBV6-6 and TRBJ1-5; no clear D gene. Per the germline V gene, CDR1 is MNHNY and CDR2 is SVGAGI (reference sequence). V lost 8 bases and J lost 6, with 17 bases in between. The CDR3 length is 14 residues. The chain's CDR3 is CASEEGGVRQPQHF. In nucleotides, the CDR3 is TGTGCCAGCGAGGAGGGTGGGGTGCGTCAGCCCCAGCATTTT.

This sequence joins TRBV6-2 or TRBV6-3 and TRBJ2-2, with 10 bases identical to TRBD2. There are 15 residues in the CDR3. CDR1 is MNHEY, CDR2 SVGEGT, per germline. V was clipped by 6 bases and J by 4 bases; unmatched bases: 5. The CDR3 DNA reads TGTGCCAGCAGCCCGGGACTAGCGACCACCGGGGAGCTGTTTTTT. Protein: CASSPGLATTGELFF.

CDR3 sequence (DNA): TGCGCCAGCAGCCGGGACAGTTACAATGAGCAGTTCTTC. Translation: CASSRDSYNEQFF. The chain combines TRBV5-1 with TRBJ2-1, with 7 bases fitting TRBD1. This CDR3 contains 13 residues. V was pared by 4 bases and J by 4 bases, with 2 bases of the junction left unmatched. Germline CDR1 SGHRS, CDR2 YFSETQ. The whole variable domain, remainder taken from reference TRBV5-1 and TRBJ2-1, is KAGVTQTPRYLIKTRGQQVTLSCSPISGHRSVSWYQQTPGQGLQFLFEYFSETQRNKGNFPGRFSGRQFSNSRSEMNVSTLELGDSALYLCASSRDSYNEQFFGPGTRLTVL.

The gene calls are TRBV6-6 and TRBJ2-1; 10 bases agree with TRBD1. The CDR3 totals 14 residues. CDR1 and CDR2 from the germline V gene are MNHNY and SVGAGI (reference sequence). V shed 2 bases, J shed 7 bases, and the junction held 2 bases outside the gene matches. This CDR3 is CASSYEGQGNEQFF. The CDR3 DNA reads as TGTGCCAGCAGTTACGAGGGACAGGGGAATGAGCAGTTCTTC.

This chain uses TRBV3-1 (or the pseudogene TRBV3-2) with TRBJ2-1; D remains unclear. Looked up from germline, CDR1 is LGHDT and CDR2 is YNNKEL (reference sequence). Trimming shortened V by 6 bases and J by 12 bases, and 18 bases separated the two germline ends. The CDR3 consists of 13 residues. The CDR3 sequence: CASSLFSSERQFF. DNA of the CDR3: TGTGCCAGCAGTCTATTTTCGTCCGAGCGGCAGTTCTTC.

The chain uses TRBV6-5 and TRBJ2-7; maybe TRBD1 (5 bases). Deletions cut 8 bases from V and 1 base from J, with 15 bases between. Germline V gives CDR1 MNHEY, CDR2 SVGAGI. This CDR3 comprises 14 residues. CDR3 bases: TGTGCCAGCGGAAGGGGATGGGAATCCTACGAGCAGTACTTC. Protein product: CASGRGWESYEQYF.